This TCR beta chain was obtained from a study of shared clonotypes between healthy human individuals. For the study at large: CD8 memory received one plate per donor, CD8 naive two, CD4 memory three and CD4 naive three. Whole-study results and caveats: Shared across a few donors were 5% to 6% of the naive CD4 clonotypes.

A word on this clone: Its antigen is currently unknown.

The V gene end was trimmed by 2 bases and the J gene end by 2 bases; junction bases not matched to a gene: 10. The length of the CDR3 is 16 residues. In germline, CDR1 is SGHDT, CDR2 YYEEEE. Repertoires were generated with immunoSEQ multiplex PCR, while TCRdb's copy carries only in-frame clones and drops some. This sample has fewer than 3 million clones, with less than 95% found just once. The material sequenced was naive CD4+ T cells from PBMCs. Subset here: CD45RA+ positively selected. The V and J genes are TRBV5-6 and TRBJ2-7; 7 bases map to TRBD1. This clonotype was obtained from a man younger than 30 in good health. Some clones in this sample may be carry-over from other donors' samples. The CDR3, as DNA: TGTGCCAGCAGCTTTTTAGCAGGGGGTAGGACCTACGAGCAGTACTTC. Translating gives CASSFLAGGRTYEQYF.